The next 2 T cell receptor beta chains were all read from a single sample in a study of T cells after yellow fever vaccination. MiXCR, run by TCRdb on the 5' RACE reads, gives a single entry per CDR3 protein. The sample lists around 340,000 distinct CDR3 sequences, around 12% seen once, with 2.5% to 3.5% in the top ten. The specimen was CD4+ T cells sorted from PBMCs, collected 15 days after the yellow fever booster vaccination. Source of these receptors: a young man who received the YFV17D yellow fever vaccine.

There are many counts of this clonotype. The CDR3 sequence is CASSLITENTEAFF. The DNA for the CDR3 is TGCGCCAGCAGCTTGATAACAGAGAACACTGAAGCTTTCTTT. The chain employs TRBV5-1 and TRBJ1-1; D call uncertain. The CDR3 totals 14 residues. Per germline, CDR1 SGHRS and CDR2 YFSETQ. V gave up 1 base and J gave up 1 base, with 8 bases separating them.

The chain has TRBV5-1 and TRBJ1-3; a possible D gene is TRBD1 (5 bases). The CDR3 extends over 18 amino acids. Germline V gene sequence: CDR1 SGHRS, CDR2 YFSETQ. V was cut by 1 base and J by 0 bases, with 17 bases left in between. The CDR3 DNA reads as TGCGCCAGCAGCTTGCAGGCAAGAGGGACTTACTCTGGAAACACCATATATTTT. The encoded protein is CASSLQARGTYSGNTIYF. The whole variable domain, remainder taken from reference TRBV5-1 and TRBJ1-3, is KAGVTQTPRYLIKTRGQQVTLSCSPISGHRSVSWYQQTPGQGLQFLFEYFSETQRNKGNFPGRFSGRQFSNSRSEMNVSTLELGDSALYLCASSLQARGTYSGNTIYFGEGSWLTVV.